Listed below are T cell receptor beta chains from one sample, sequenced in a study of control samples from healthy donors and cancer patients. Sequencing was performed with immunoSEQ multiplex PCR; in TCRdb, only in-frame clones are kept and a portion is missing. This table holds 110,000 or so clones, 89% found once. The specimen was blood. Receptors were obtained from a man between 45 and 60 years old in good health. CDR3s include the opening cysteine and the closing phenylalanine or tryptophan. D genes are given only for firm matches. Clone size is shown for a subset of rows, as once, few, many or a class of expanded clone.

j_call: TRBJ2-7; d_call: TRBD1; clone_size: few; v_call: TRBV30; cdr3_aa: CAWGDRDEQYF; cdr3_nt: TGTGCCTGGGGAGACAGGGACGAGCAGTACTTC
j_call: TRBJ2-7; d_call: -; clone_size: -; v_call: TRBV21-1; cdr3_aa: CASRSRIYEQYF; cdr3_nt: TGTGCCAGCAGAAGCAGGATCTACGAGCAGTACTTC
j_call: TRBJ2-1; d_call: -; clone_size: -; v_call: TRBV2; cdr3_aa: CASSDSPPQGSIPYNEQFF; cdr3_nt: TGTGCCAGCAGTGACTCCCCCCCCCAGGGGTCGATACCTTACAATGAGCAGTTCTTC
j_call: TRBJ1-1; d_call: TRBD1; clone_size: -; v_call: TRBV2; cdr3_aa: CASRTGGTEAFF; cdr3_nt: TGTGCCAGCAGAACAGGGGGCACTGAAGCTTTCTTT
j_call: TRBJ1-3; d_call: TRBD1; clone_size: -; v_call: TRBV15; cdr3_aa: CATSRDRGQGQKNSGNTIYF; cdr3_nt: TGTGCCACCAGCAGAGATAGGGGACAGGGGCAGAAGAACTCTGGAAACACCATATATTTT
j_call: TRBJ2-3; d_call: TRBD2; clone_size: -; v_call: TRBV27; cdr3_aa: CASSFRTSGGGRTQYF; cdr3_nt: TGTGCCAGCAGTTTCAGGACTAGCGGGGGGGGTCGCACGCAGTATTTT
j_call: TRBJ1-2; d_call: -; clone_size: -; v_call: TRBV19; cdr3_aa: CASRDRNPYYGYTF; cdr3_nt: TGTGCCAGTAGGGACAGAAACCCTTACTATGGCTACACCTTC
j_call: TRBJ1-1; d_call: TRBD1; clone_size: once; v_call: TRBV6-2/TRBV6-3; cdr3_aa: CASSLGTGGWDTEAFF; cdr3_nt: TGTGCCAGCAGCCTTGGGACAGGGGGCTGGGACACTGAAGCTTTCTTT
j_call: TRBJ1-2; d_call: -; clone_size: -; v_call: TRBV19; cdr3_aa: CASSYITNGYTF; cdr3_nt: TGTGCCAGTAGCTACATAACAAATGGCTACACCTTC
j_call: TRBJ2-7; d_call: -; clone_size: -; v_call: TRBV27; cdr3_aa: CASSRRLAYEQYF; cdr3_nt: TGTGCCAGCAGCCGAAGACTAGCCTACGAGCAGTACTTC
j_call: TRBJ1-1; d_call: TRBD1; clone_size: -; v_call: TRBV19; cdr3_aa: CASSRTGRNTEAFF; cdr3_nt: TGTGCCAGTAGTAGGACAGGGAGGAACACTGAAGCTTTCTTT
j_call: TRBJ1-6; d_call: TRBD1; clone_size: -; v_call: TRBV5-1; cdr3_aa: CASSLGQGRDSPLHF; cdr3_nt: TGCGCCAGCAGCTTGGGACAGGGTCGGGATTCACCCCTCCACTTT
j_call: TRBJ1-1; d_call: -; clone_size: -; v_call: TRBV7-2; cdr3_aa: CASSPQGRTEAFF; cdr3_nt: TGTGCCAGCAGCCCTCAGGGGAGGACTGAAGCTTTCTTT
j_call: TRBJ2-6; d_call: -; clone_size: -; v_call: TRBV6-5; cdr3_aa: CASRQGGAGANVLTF; cdr3_nt: TGTGCCAGCAGACAGGGCGGCGCTGGGGCCAACGTCCTGACTTTC
j_call: TRBJ2-5; d_call: -; clone_size: -; v_call: TRBV30; cdr3_aa: CAWSLGPETQYF; cdr3_nt: TGTGCCTGGAGTCTGGGGCCCGAGACCCAGTACTTC
j_call: TRBJ2-5; d_call: TRBD2; clone_size: -; v_call: TRBV4-1; cdr3_aa: CASSQGLAGGLKTQYF; cdr3_nt: TGCGCCAGCAGCCAAGGTTTGGCGGGGGGCTTGAAGACCCAGTACTTC
j_call: TRBJ1-2; d_call: TRBD1; clone_size: -; v_call: TRBV18; cdr3_aa: CASSPPGQASYGYTF; cdr3_nt: TGTGCCAGCTCACCACCGGGACAGGCGTCCTATGGCTACACCTTC
j_call: TRBJ1-2; d_call: -; clone_size: -; v_call: TRBV2; cdr3_aa: CASKWRERDGYTF; cdr3_nt: TGTGCCAGCAAGTGGAGGGAACGAGATGGCTACACCTTC
j_call: TRBJ1-2; d_call: TRBD1; clone_size: once; v_call: TRBV7-2; cdr3_aa: CASSFPGQGAEPYGYTF; cdr3_nt: TGTGCCAGCAGCTTTCCGGGACAGGGGGCTGAGCCCTATGGCTACACCTTC
j_call: TRBJ1-3; d_call: -; clone_size: -; v_call: TRBV18; cdr3_aa: CASSPPEGFGNTIYF; cdr3_nt: TGTGCCAGCTCACCGCCGGAGGGATTCGGAAACACCATATATTTT
j_call: TRBJ1-5; d_call: -; clone_size: -; v_call: TRBV23-1; cdr3_aa: CASRRTEANQPQHF; cdr3_nt: TGCGCCAGCAGACGGACAGAAGCTAATCAGCCCCAGCATTTT
j_call: TRBJ2-1; d_call: TRBD2; clone_size: -; v_call: TRBV14; cdr3_aa: CASSQDPGLGYHEQFF; cdr3_nt: TGTGCCAGCAGCCAAGATCCGGGACTAGGGTACCATGAGCAGTTCTTC
j_call: TRBJ2-7; d_call: TRBD1; clone_size: -; v_call: TRBV10-3; cdr3_aa: CAISEPGQSSYEQYF; cdr3_nt: TGTGCCATCAGTGAGCCGGGACAGAGTTCCTACGAGCAGTACTTC
j_call: TRBJ1-5; d_call: -; clone_size: -; v_call: TRBV19; cdr3_aa: CASSILDTNQPQHF; cdr3_nt: TGTGCCAGTAGTATTCTGGACACCAATCAGCCCCAGCATTTT
j_call: TRBJ1-2; d_call: TRBD1; clone_size: few; v_call: TRBV19; cdr3_aa: CASSWDRGVSAYGYTF; cdr3_nt: TGTGCCAGTAGTTGGGACAGGGGGGTCTCGGCGTATGGCTACACCTTC
j_call: TRBJ2-3; d_call: TRBD1; clone_size: -; v_call: TRBV29-1; cdr3_aa: CSAETGSTDTQYF; cdr3_nt: TGCAGCGCGGAGACAGGGAGCACAGATACGCAGTATTTT
j_call: TRBJ2-3; d_call: TRBD2; clone_size: -; v_call: TRBV4-2; cdr3_aa: CASSQEMTSGGDTQYF; cdr3_nt: TGTGCCAGCAGCCAAGAGATGACTAGCGGGGGTGATACGCAGTATTTT
j_call: TRBJ1-1; d_call: TRBD1; clone_size: -; v_call: TRBV19; cdr3_aa: CASDRGNTEAFF; cdr3_nt: TGTGCCAGTGACAGGGGGAACACTGAAGCTTTCTTT
j_call: TRBJ1-2; d_call: -; clone_size: -; v_call: TRBV7-2; cdr3_aa: CASSSPEGELANYGYTF; cdr3_nt: TGTGCCAGCAGCTCCCCGGAGGGGGAGTTAGCTAACTATGGCTACACCTTC
j_call: TRBJ1-4; d_call: -; clone_size: -; v_call: TRBV4-1; cdr3_aa: CASSQDSGEGGEKLFF; cdr3_nt: TGCGCCAGCAGCCAAGACTCGGGGGAGGGGGGTGAAAAACTGTTTTTT
j_call: TRBJ2-3; d_call: -; clone_size: -; v_call: TRBV7-6; cdr3_aa: CASSLEGGFASTDTQYF; cdr3_nt: TGTGCCAGCAGCTTAGAGGGGGGCTTTGCTAGCACAGATACGCAGTATTTT
j_call: TRBJ2-7; d_call: TRBD1; clone_size: -; v_call: TRBV5-6; cdr3_aa: CASRWTGGFLYLLSYEQYF; cdr3_nt: TGTGCCAGCAGATGGACAGGGGGCTTTTTATACCTCCTCTCCTACGAGCAGTACTTC
j_call: TRBJ2-7; d_call: TRBD2; clone_size: -; v_call: TRBV9; cdr3_aa: CASSESGGAYEQYF; cdr3_nt: TGTGCCAGCAGCGAGAGCGGGGGGGCCTACGAGCAGTACTTC
j_call: TRBJ1-5; d_call: -; clone_size: -; v_call: TRBV24-1; cdr3_aa: CATSDSRAGVNQPQHF; cdr3_nt: TGTGCCACCAGTGATTCTAGGGCAGGGGTCAATCAGCCCCAGCATTTT
j_call: TRBJ2-3; d_call: TRBD2; clone_size: -; v_call: TRBV11-3; cdr3_aa: CASSSRLAGGTDTQYF; cdr3_nt: TGTGCCAGCAGCTCCCGACTAGCGGGGGGCACAGATACGCAGTATTTT
j_call: TRBJ1-5; d_call: TRBD1; clone_size: few; v_call: TRBV27; cdr3_aa: CASSSGQGGRQPQHF; cdr3_nt: TGTGCCAGCAGTTCCGGACAGGGGGGGCGGCAGCCCCAGCATTTT
j_call: TRBJ2-7; d_call: TRBD1; clone_size: -; v_call: TRBV6-1; cdr3_aa: CASSEAVNRGFGYEQYF; cdr3_nt: TGTGCCAGCAGTGAAGCGGTTAACAGGGGATTCGGTTACGAGCAGTACTTC
j_call: TRBJ2-3; d_call: -; clone_size: -; v_call: TRBV10-3; cdr3_aa: CAIGQSTDTQYF; cdr3_nt: TGTGCCATCGGGCAGAGCACAGATACGCAGTATTTT
j_call: TRBJ1-3; d_call: -; clone_size: -; v_call: TRBV30; cdr3_aa: CAWSRLDAGSLGNTIYF; cdr3_nt: TGTGCCTGGAGTAGGTTAGACGCAGGGAGTCTTGGAAACACCATATATTTT
j_call: TRBJ1-1; d_call: -; clone_size: -; v_call: TRBV7-9; cdr3_aa: CASSYRVGTEAFF; cdr3_nt: TGTGCCAGCAGCTACAGGGTAGGGACTGAAGCTTTCTTT
j_call: TRBJ2-7; d_call: -; clone_size: -; v_call: TRBV27; cdr3_aa: CASSPRDSSYEQYF; cdr3_nt: TGTGCCAGCAGTCCCCGCGACAGCTCCTACGAGCAGTACTTC
j_call: TRBJ2-3; d_call: -; clone_size: -; v_call: TRBV5-1; cdr3_aa: CASSSRPIGAYTDTQYF; cdr3_nt: TGCGCCAGCAGCTCTAGGCCCATTGGGGCCTACACAGATACGCAGTATTTT
j_call: TRBJ1-5; d_call: -; clone_size: -; v_call: TRBV11-3; cdr3_aa: CASSLEAGTDQPQHF; cdr3_nt: TGTGCCAGCAGCTTAGAAGCGGGAACCGATCAGCCCCAGCATTTT
j_call: TRBJ1-1; d_call: TRBD1; clone_size: -; v_call: TRBV28; cdr3_aa: CASSPTGTGVGEAFF; cdr3_nt: TGTGCCAGCAGTCCCACCGGGACAGGGGTGGGTGAAGCTTTCTTT
j_call: TRBJ2-1; d_call: TRBD2; clone_size: -; v_call: TRBV7-2; cdr3_aa: CASSPRLAGGNEQFF; cdr3_nt: TGTGCCAGCAGCCCCCGACTAGCGGGGGGAAATGAGCAGTTCTTC
j_call: TRBJ1-1; d_call: -; clone_size: -; v_call: TRBV18; cdr3_aa: CASSPSGGNTEAFF; cdr3_nt: TGTGCCAGCTCACCGTCGGGGGGGAACACTGAAGCTTTCTTT
j_call: TRBJ2-7; d_call: -; clone_size: -; v_call: TRBV6-6; cdr3_aa: CASTLGPNIYEQYF; cdr3_nt: TGTGCCAGCACCCTAGGGCCCAACATCTACGAGCAGTACTTC
j_call: TRBJ2-1; d_call: -; clone_size: -; v_call: TRBV9; cdr3_aa: CASSGGFPNEQFF; cdr3_nt: TGTGCCAGCAGCGGCGGGTTCCCCAATGAGCAGTTCTTC
j_call: TRBJ2-1; d_call: TRBD1; clone_size: -; v_call: TRBV9; cdr3_aa: CASSVSGTGGNEQFF; cdr3_nt: TGTGCCAGCAGCGTTTCCGGGACAGGCGGCAATGAGCAGTTCTTC
j_call: TRBJ1-2; d_call: TRBD1; clone_size: few; v_call: TRBV12-5; cdr3_aa: CASGPGQGHGYTF; cdr3_nt: TGTGCTAGTGGTCCGGGACAGGGCCATGGCTACACCTTC
j_call: TRBJ2-7; d_call: -; clone_size: -; v_call: TRBV20-1; cdr3_aa: CSARLGDGQYF; cdr3_nt: TGCAGTGCTAGGTTAGGGGATGGGCAGTACTTC
j_call: TRBJ1-4; d_call: TRBD1; clone_size: -; v_call: TRBV19; cdr3_aa: CASKIGTGNEKLFF; cdr3_nt: TGTGCCAGCAAGATCGGGACAGGAAATGAAAAACTGTTTTTT
j_call: TRBJ1-5; d_call: -; clone_size: once; v_call: TRBV27; cdr3_aa: CASRGTAGVSNQPQHF; cdr3_nt: TGTGCCAGCAGAGGGACTGCCGGCGTTAGCAATCAGCCCCAGCATTTT